Below are 8 T cell receptor beta chains sequenced from a single sample in a study of OX40 agonist ivuxolimab in advanced cancers. Assay: immunoSEQ multiplex PCR; the TCRdb copy retains only in-frame clones and omits some. The sample consists of 77,000 or so clones, more than 85% of them appearing once. Here the sequenced sample was CD4+ or CD8+ T cells sorted from blood, taken in a trial of the OX40 agonist ivuxolimab. The source of these receptors is an adult with an advanced solid tumor such as melanoma, head and neck, liver or kidney cancer.

In nucleotides, the CDR3 is TGTGCCAGCAGTTACACCTCAGGGGGCTTTTACGAGCAGTACTTC. This translates into CASSYTSGGFYEQYF. The chain is built from TRBV6-5 and TRBJ2-7; 8 bases are shared with TRBD1. V lost 2 bases and J lost 4; bases outside the gene matches: 7. This CDR3 contains 15 residues. CDR1 MNHEY and CDR2 SVGAGI come from the germline V gene.

The chain is built from TRBV7-6 and TRBJ1-5, with D possibly being TRBD1 (5 bases). The CDR3 runs to 15 residues. In germline, CDR1 is SGHVS, CDR2 FNYEAQ. The germline V and J ends were trimmed by 1 base and 5 bases, with 12 bases remaining between them. As DNA, the CDR3 is TGTGCCAGCAGCTTAGAGGTGGGGGACTATCAGCCCCAGCATTTT. It translates to CASSLEVGDYQPQHF.

The genes are TRBV30 and TRBJ2-3; D is uncertain. Trimming removed 2 bases from V and 2 bases from J, with 11 bases in between. The CDR3 runs to 14 residues. The V gene's germline CDR1 is GTSNPN and CDR2 SVGIG (reference sequence). CDR3 nucleotides: TGTGCCTGGAGTCTCCACCCAGACACAGATACGCAGTATTTT. Translation: CAWSLHPDTDTQYF.

This clone has only one observation. The rearrangement links TRBV2 to TRBJ2-3, with TRBD2 as a possible D gene (7 bases). This CDR3 spans 17 amino acids. Germline V gives CDR1 SNHLY, CDR2 FYNNEI. The ends were cut back, 4 bases at V and 2 bases at J, with 19 bases in the middle. CDR3 sequence reads: CASSVTRWGGPTDTQYF. CDR3 nucleotide sequence: TGTGCCAGCAGTGTTACTCGCTGGGGGGGCCCCACAGATACGCAGTATTTT.

The chain uses TRBV12-5 and TRBJ1-5; TRBD1 matches at 8 bases. Germline V gene data show CDR1 as LGHNT and CDR2 as FRNRAP. This CDR3 has 17 residues. Germline trimming cut 5 bases from V and 2 bases from J; bases unmatched to any gene: 11. The CDR3 loop is CASGPKILGQGNQPQHF. The CDR3, as DNA: TGTGCTAGTGGTCCGAAGATCTTGGGACAGGGCAATCAGCCCCAGCATTTT. The whole variable domain, remainder taken from reference TRBV12-5 and TRBJ1-5, is DARVTQTPRHKVTEMGQEVTMRCQPILGHNTVFWYRQTMMQGLELLAYFRNRAPLDDSGMPKDRFSAEMPDATLATLKIQPSEPRDSAVYFCASGPKILGQGNQPQHFGDGTRLSIL.

This clone was observed a single time. This rearrangement joins TRBV28 to TRBJ2-2; D unresolved. The CDR3 extends over 12 amino acids. Germline lookup yields CDR1 MDHEN and CDR2 SYDVKM. V lost 3 bases, J lost 6 bases, and 5 bases lay in between. The CDR3 sequence: CASSFGPGELFF. The CDR3 DNA is TGTGCCAGCAGTTTTGGTCCCGGGGAGCTGTTTTTT.

V is TRBV7-2 and J is TRBJ1-2, with D possibly being TRBD1 (5 bases). Trimming stripped 6 bases from V and 6 bases from J, with 17 bases between. Germline loops: CDR1 SGHTA, CDR2 FQGNSA. The CDR3 totals 14 residues. The CDR3 DNA sequence: TGTGCCAGCAGTCCGATGTCCAGGGCAGATGGCTACACCTTC. Translation gives CASSPMSRADGYTF. The full variable domain, rest sourced from reference TRBV7-2 and TRBJ1-2, is GAGVSQSPSNKVTEKGKDVELRCDPISGHTALYWYRQSLGQGLEFLIYFQGNSAPDKSGLPSDRFSAERTGGSVSTLTIQRTQQEDSAVYLCASSPMSRADGYTFGSGTRLTVV.

In DNA form, the CDR3 reads TGTGCCAGCAGCGCCCTCCTAGCGGGGGGATACAATGAGCAGTTCTTC. It specifies CASSALLAGGYNEQFF. The chain couples TRBV9 to TRBJ2-1; 11 bases are shared with TRBD2. The CDR3 contains 16 residues. V shed 3 bases and J 4 bases; nucleotides not matched to a gene: 6. Germline V gives CDR1 SGDLS, CDR2 YYNGEE. The entire variable domain, with the rest obtained from reference TRBV9 and TRBJ2-1, is as follows: DSGVTQTPKHLITATGQRVTLRCSPRSGDLSVYWYQQSLDQGLQFLIQYYNGEERAKGNILERFSAQQFPDLHSELNLSSLELGDSALYFCASSALLAGGYNEQFFGPGTRLTVL.